This entry lists 19 T cell receptor beta chains sequenced from one sample in a study of blood T cell repertoires in COVID-19. TCRdb's copy holds only in-frame clones and misses some; the assay was immunoSEQ multiplex PCR. Here the sample spans around 170,000 clones, 90% to 95% being singletons. The sequenced sample was peripheral blood. Receptor source: a middle-aged man with acute or convalescent COVID-19.

The chain carries TRBV6-2 or TRBV6-3 and TRBJ1-2; D is unclear. The CDR3 loop spans 11 amino acids. The V gene lost 0 bases and the J gene lost 7 bases, with 3 bases spanning the gap. The V gene's germline CDR1 is MNHEY and CDR2 SVGEGT. Here the CDR3 DNA reads TGTGCCAGCAGTTACTCGAGTGGCTACACCTTC. Encoded protein: CASSYSSGYTF.

The chain combines TRBV2 with TRBJ2-1; 11 positions agree with TRBD2. From germline, CDR1 is SNHLY and CDR2 FYNNEI. The J segment lost 1 base and the V segment lost 5 bases, leaving 10 bases of the junction unmatched. CDR3 length equals 18 residues. The DNA for the CDR3 is TGTGCCAGCAGTCCAGGTAGCGGGGGGGCCAAGTCCTACAATGAGCAGTTCTTC. It specifies CASSPGSGGAKSYNEQFF.

This clone was recorded only once. This chain links TRBV19 with TRBJ2-1, with D uncertain. The germline V and J ends were trimmed by 3 bases and 4 bases, with 16 bases remaining between them. The CDR3 runs 16 residues. Germline V gives CDR1 LNHDA, CDR2 SQIVND (reference sequence). The CDR3 region has the DNA TGTGCCAGTAGTATCGTCAGTTCTCCCTCGTACAATGAGCAGTTCTTC. This translates into CASSIVSSPSYNEQFF.

The chain links TRBV10-3 to TRBJ2-1; TRBD1 matches 7 bases. CDR1 and CDR2 (germline): ENHRY, SYGVKD. The V gene end was trimmed by 8 bases and the J gene end by 4 bases; junction bases not matched to a gene: 8. The CDR3 loop spans 14 amino acids. The CDR3 is CAIGTLQGYNEQFF. Here the CDR3 DNA reads TGTGCCATCGGCACTTTACAGGGGTACAATGAGCAGTTCTTC.

The chain carries TRBV25-1 and TRBJ1-2; 8 nucleotides match TRBD1. In germline, CDR1 is MGHDK, CDR2 SYGVNS. This CDR3 spans 14 amino acids. Germline trimming cut 3 bases from V and 6 bases from J; bases unmatched to any gene: 6. The CDR3 nucleotides are TGTGCCAGCAGTGAGCCAGGGGGCGTAGATGGCTACACCTTC. Amino acids: CASSEPGGVDGYTF.

The chain recombines TRBV4-1 with TRBJ1-1; D uncertain. Germline V gene data show CDR1 as MGHRA and CDR2 as YSYEKL. CDR3 length: 14 residues. Trimming removed 0 bases from V and 1 base from J, with 6 bases in between. The CDR3 sequence is CASSQDLRNTEAFF. In DNA form, the CDR3 reads TGCGCCAGCAGCCAAGATCTTAGGAACACTGAAGCTTTCTTT.

V usage is TRBV28 and J usage is TRBJ1-4; D is unclear. CDR1 and CDR2 from the germline V gene are MDHEN and SYDVKM. This CDR3 region has 21 residues. V lost 7 bases to trimming and J lost 0 bases, with 30 bases between them. The CDR3 region is CASNYMSWRGGAVATNEKLFF. The CDR3 DNA reads as TGTGCCAGCAACTATATGTCGTGGCGCGGAGGTGCGGTCGCAACTAATGAAAAACTGTTTTTT.

Ten or more counts support this clone. V is TRBV2 and J is TRBJ1-6, with unresolved D. The CDR3 covers 16 residues. V was trimmed by 3 bases and J by 8 bases, leaving 17 bases between them. The germline V gene has CDR1 SNHLY and CDR2 FYNNEI. In DNA, the CDR3 is TGTGCCAGCAGTGAGGCGAGGTCCGTGAGGGATTCACCCCTCCACTTT. It encodes CASSEARSVRDSPLHF.

This chain joins TRBV11-2 and TRBJ2-7; 9 bases match TRBD2. The CDR3 totals 15 residues. CDR1 is SGHAT and CDR2 is FQNNGV in the germline V gene. V gave up 2 bases and J gave up 5 bases; unmatched junction bases: 7. In nucleotides, the CDR3 is TGTGCCAGCAGCTTACGCGCGGGAGGGCCTAACGAGCAGTACTTC. Its translation is CASSLRAGGPNEQYF.

The gene calls are TRBV28 and TRBJ1-2, with TRBD1 matching over 8 bases. The CDR3 loop spans 13 amino acids. V was pared by 6 bases and J by 5 bases, with 5 bases of the junction left unmatched. CDR1 is MDHEN and CDR2 is SYDVKM in the germline V gene. The CDR3: CASRLTGGYGYTF. The CDR3, as DNA: TGTGCCAGCAGATTAACAGGGGGTTATGGCTACACCTTC.

The chain joins TRBV27 to TRBJ2-1, with 8 bases aligning to TRBD2. Germline V gene data show CDR1 as MNHEY and CDR2 as SMNVEV (reference sequence). The CDR3 extends over 15 amino acids. V lost 6 bases and J lost 4; bases outside the gene matches: 8. In nucleotides, the CDR3 is TGTGCCAGCAGCCAAGTGGCGGGGGGTTACAATGAGCAGTTCTTC. Protein sequence: CASSQVAGGYNEQFF.

This clone has only a few counts. V and J are TRBV7-9 and TRBJ2-1; 7 bases are a match to TRBD2. Germline CDR1 is SEHNR and CDR2 is FQNEAQ (reference sequence). The CDR3 consists of 11 residues. V gave up 2 bases and J gave up 13 bases; unmatched junction bases: 2. The CDR3 protein is CASSLWGGQFF. The CDR3 DNA follows: TGTGCCAGCAGCTTATGGGGGGGTCAGTTCTTC.

The chain employs TRBV6-1 and TRBJ2-3; D is uncertain. CDR1 MNHNS and CDR2 SASEGT come from the germline V gene. This CDR3 has 17 amino acids. V dropped 3 bases and J dropped 1 base, with 17 bases sitting between them. CDR3 coding DNA: TGTGCCAGCAGTGATGGCGGAGCGCGGATTGGCACAGATACGCAGTATTTT. Protein product: CASSDGGARIGTDTQYF.

The chain is built from TRBV18 and TRBJ2-5; D is unclear. V lost 6 bases to trimming and J lost 5 bases, with 7 bases between them. Per germline, CDR1 KGHSH and CDR2 LQKENI. This CDR3 is built from 11 residues. In DNA form, the CDR3 reads TGTGCCAGCTCCTCCGGGGAGACCCAGTACTTC. Encoded protein: CASSSGETQYF.

The gene calls are TRBV7-9 and TRBJ1-4, with unresolved D. The V end lost 5 bases, the J end lost 5 bases, and 12 bases lay between the germline ends. CDR3 size: 14 residues. Germline V CDR1 and CDR2: SEHNR, FQNEAQ (reference sequence). The CDR3 region is CASSLPGRNEKLFF. CDR3 nucleotide sequence: TGTGCCAGCAGCCTCCCCGGGAGGAATGAAAAACTGTTTTTT.

The chain carries TRBV7-3 and TRBJ2-3; 8 bases are a match to TRBD2. Germline assignment: CDR1 SGHTA and CDR2 FQGTGA. This CDR3 is 15 amino acids long. With V trimmed by 0 bases and J by 3 bases, 2 bases remained unmatched. The DNA for the CDR3 is TGTGCCAGCAGCTTAACAGCGGGAGCGACAGATACGCAGTATTTT. This translates into CASSLTAGATDTQYF.

The chain carries TRBV19 and TRBJ1-1; 7 positions agree with TRBD1. This CDR3 has 14 amino acids. Per the germline V gene, CDR1 is LNHDA and CDR2 is SQIVND (reference sequence). The trim removed 6 bases at V and 0 bases at J, leaving 4 bases unmatched. The CDR3 DNA is TGTGCCAGTAGCCGGGGACAGATGAACACTGAAGCTTTCTTT. The encoded protein is CASSRGQMNTEAFF.

The chain has TRBV15 and TRBJ2-7; D is possibly TRBD2 (6 bases). The CDR3 is 14 amino acids. Trimming left V 6 bases short and J 0 bases short, with 12 bases between. Germline values: CDR1 LNHNV, CDR2 YYDKDF (reference sequence). CDR3 residues: CATSLLGSSYEQYF. The CDR3 coding sequence is TGTGCCACCAGTTTACTCGGGAGCTCCTACGAGCAGTACTTC.

The chain joins TRBV14 to TRBJ1-4, with unresolved D. Germline CDR1 SGHDN, CDR2 FVKESK. V was shortened by 4 bases and J by 0 bases, with 12 bases between the two germline ends. There are 16 residues in the CDR3. CDR3 loop: CASSRLRGATNEKLFF. The CDR3 DNA follows: TGTGCCAGCAGCCGATTGCGGGGAGCAACTAATGAAAAACTGTTTTTT.